These T cell receptor beta chains were read from a single sample in a study of OX40 agonist ivuxolimab in advanced cancers. Measured with immunoSEQ multiplex PCR; TCRdb has only the in-frame clones, and not every one. The sample has about 19,000 clones, around 82% seen once. The source was CD4+ or CD8+ T cells sorted from blood, collected in a trial of the OX40 agonist ivuxolimab. These receptors were obtained from an adult with an advanced solid tumor such as melanoma, head and neck, liver or kidney cancer. CDR3s include the opening cysteine and the closing phenylalanine or tryptophan. D genes are given only for firm matches. Clone size appears in some rows only: once, few, many, or a class for an expanded clone.

clone size	V gene	D gene	J gene	CDR3 protein	CDR3 DNA
.	TRBV5-4	.	TRBJ2-7	CASSLGGDYEQYF	TGTGCCAGCAGCTTGGGAGGAGACTACGAGCAGTACTTC
once	TRBV4-1	.	TRBJ1-2	CASSQVGGPGGYTF	TGCGCCAGCAGCCAAGTCGGTGGGCCAGGCGGCTACACCTTC
.	TRBV5-5	.	TRBJ2-7	CASSGGTAYEQYF	TGTGCCAGCAGCGGCGGGACAGCTTACGAGCAGTACTTC
.	TRBV30	.	TRBJ2-2	CAWSALGQSNTGELFF	TGTGCCTGGAGTGCTTTGGGACAAAGTAACACCGGGGAGCTGTTTTTT
.	TRBV7-4	TRBD2	TRBJ2-1	CASSNTSGRVNEQFF	TGTGCCAGCAGCAATACTAGCGGGAGGGTGAATGAGCAGTTCTTC
few	TRBV27	.	TRBJ2-3	CASSLGSGGTQYF	TGTGCCAGCAGTTTGGGATCGGGGGGCACGCAGTATTTT
medium-sized	TRBV19	TRBD1	TRBJ2-3	CASNPTGSVDTQYF	TGTGCCAGTAACCCGACAGGGTCCGTAGATACGCAGTATTTT
.	TRBV18	.	TRBJ2-7	CASSPPPGQFKGGEQYF	TGTGCCAGCTCACCACCCCCGGGACAGTTTAAGGGGGGCGAGCAGTACTTC
.	TRBV29-1	TRBD1	TRBJ1-5	CSVEDLAGGEGAQHF	TGCAGCGTTGAAGATCTCGCAGGGGGTGAGGGAGCCCAGCATTTT
.	TRBV27	TRBD2	TRBJ2-7	CASSPGLASYEQYF	TGTGCCAGCAGTCCGGGACTAGCGTCCTACGAGCAGTACTTC
.	TRBV19	.	TRBJ1-3	CASSISIFSGEIGNTIYF	TGTGCCAGTAGTATTAGTATTTTTTCGGGGGAGATTGGAAACACCATATATTTT
.	TRBV7-9	TRBD1	TRBJ1-2	CASSLVDTGGNGYTF	TGTGCCAGCAGCTTGGTTGATACAGGGGGGAATGGCTACACCTTC
.	TRBV10-2	.	TRBJ2-4	CASQWVAGEGAKNIQYF	TGCGCCAGCCAGTGGGTGGCGGGCGAGGGAGCCAAAAACATTCAGTACTTC